This TCR beta chain was sequenced during a study of primary melanoma T cells and metastatic recurrence (dated by TCRdb to 2018 to 2021). Background on the whole study: The cohort consisted of just under 200 primary melanomas of stage T2 to T4, each more than 1 mm thick. Whether patient outcome could be predicted by T-cell fraction and T-cell repertoire clonality in primary melanoma tumors was the question this study put to the test. The T-cell fraction measured by TCR beta sequencing was compared against progression-free survival as the clinical outcome. Histopathological grading of tumor-infiltrating lymphocytes was compared with the sequencing-derived T-cell fraction.

The patients had surgically resected primary melanoma that was considered potentially curable but at risk of metastatic recurrence. The library was obtained by the immunoSEQ multiplex PCR assay. Primary melanoma tumor tissue was subjected to high-throughput sequencing of the T-cell receptor beta chain. The source study handled its data this way. TCRB CDR3 sharing between samples and the distribution of insertions and deletions were included in the repertoire analyses. A gradient-boosted model ranked how well the T-cell fraction predicted outcome compared with histopathological variables. Sourced from immuneACCESS, this table was stored by TCRdb with only in-frame sequences that have V and J called. A share of the clones is absent; for the studies checked, an unresolved V gene accounts for under half, and the remainder has no known explanation. V and J calls and clone size come straight from that table; D and trimming were deduced from the DNA. The table of this sample itemizes more than 45 clones.

Study-wide findings and limitations: Reportedly, adding T-cell fraction to tumor thickness improved progression-free survival prediction more than adding any other histopathological variable did. Progression-free survival was reportedly predicted by the tumor T-cell fraction independently of thickness, ulceration, mitotic rate and age. An effective T-cell-mediated antitumor response in primary melanoma was presented by the authors only as a suggestion rather than as a demonstrated mechanism. Regardless of nodal disease, mitotic rate or ulceration status, a T-cell fraction above 20% appeared to be protective.

This clone has only a few counts. Its antigen is not yet known. One end of the junction fails to match germline, which may point to a read error. Including cysteine and phenylalanine, the CDR3 has 14 amino acids. Only CDR3 DNA remains: 42 bases, in frame from the first base. Via the germline V gene (reference sequence), CDR1 is LNHNV and CDR2 YYDKDF. The chain joins TRBV15 to TRBJ2-3; the D gene is perhaps TRBD2, on 5 matching bases. This receptor was obtained from a human donor with melanoma. The sample comprised melanoma tumor tissue. CDR3 loop: CATSIWIGILKRHF. At the DNA level, the sequence is TGTGCCACCAGCATCTGGATCGGGATCTTGAAGCGGCATTTT.